One and the same sample provided the 11 T cell receptor beta chains below, sequenced in a study of B cell selection in AIRE deficiency. Repertoires were generated with immunoSEQ multiplex PCR, while TCRdb's copy carries only in-frame clones and drops some. Here the sample spans some 21,000 clones, 85% to 95% being singletons. Regulatory T cells were sorted as CD4+CD25hiCD127low/negative cells. Input material: Tregs sorted from PBMCs. The receptors stem from a human donor with AIRE deficiency.

This sequence joins TRBV7-2 and TRBJ2-7; 9 nucleotides match TRBD2. The V gene's germline CDR1 is SGHTA and CDR2 FQGNSA. V lost 5 bases and J lost 4; bases outside the gene matches: 9. The length of the CDR3 is 15 residues. The DNA of the CDR3 is TGTGCCAGCAGCCCATCGGGACTAGCAGTATACGAGCAGTACTTC. The encoded protein is CASSPSGLAVYEQYF.

The chain combines TRBV28 with TRBJ2-7; 7 positions match TRBD2. Losses at the gene ends were 3 bases for V and 6 bases for J; bases not matched to a gene: 8. There are 14 residues in the CDR3. Germline V CDR1 and CDR2: MDHEN, SYDVKM. DNA for the CDR3: TGTGCCAGCAGTTTTGGACTAGGTGCACCCGAGCAGTACTTC. The encoded protein is CASSFGLGAPEQYF.

The chain recombines TRBV18 with TRBJ2-1; 14 nucleotides match TRBD2. This CDR3 comprises 15 residues. Per germline, CDR1 KGHSH and CDR2 LQKENI. Germline trimming cut 3 bases from V and 10 bases from J; bases unmatched to any gene: 5. Here the CDR3 reads CASSPGLAGESEQFF. CDR3 in DNA: TGTGCCAGCTCACCGGGACTAGCGGGAGAATCGGAGCAGTTCTTC. Full variable domain (missing parts from reference TRBV18 and TRBJ2-1): NAGVMQNPRHLVRRRGQEARLRCSPMKGHSHVYWYRQLPEEGLKFMVYLQKENIIDESGMPKERFSAEFPKEGPSILRIQQVVRGDSAAYFCASSPGLAGESEQFFGPGTRLTVL.

The rearrangement uses TRBV6-1 and TRBJ2-5; 10 nucleotides agree with TRBD2. V lost 4 bases, J lost 4 bases, and 6 bases stayed unmatched. The CDR3 spans 15 residues. Germline CDR1 MNHNS, CDR2 SASEGT. The chain's CDR3 is CASSVWGLASETQYF. The CDR3 DNA follows: TGTGCCAGCAGTGTCTGGGGACTAGCGTCAGAGACCCAGTACTTC.

The rearrangement links TRBV6-5 to TRBJ1-2; D unclear. Trimming removed 6 bases from V and 6 bases from J, with 8 bases in between. The CDR3 has 11 amino acids. Germline assignment: CDR1 MNHEY and CDR2 SVGAGI. The CDR3 protein is CASSSRHGYTF. The CDR3 DNA sequence: TGTGCCAGCAGCTCCCGGCATGGCTACACCTTC.

The chain joins TRBV6-1 to TRBJ1-5; D ambiguous. Per the germline V gene, CDR1 is MNHNS and CDR2 is SASEGT. V lost 6 bases and J lost 5, with 8 bases in between. The CDR3 totals 12 residues. The CDR3 coding sequence is TGTGCCAGCAGACAGAATTATCAGCCCCAGCATTTT. Encoded protein: CASRQNYQPQHF.

Concerning this clone itself: This specimen includes other DNA sequences encoding the same CDR3. J is TRBJ2-7 and V is TRBV5-6, with D possibly matching TRBD2 (6 bases). The CDR3 is 13 amino acids. Germline V gene lookup returns CDR1 SGHDT and CDR2 YYEEEE. V was shortened by 4 bases and J by 2 bases, with 10 bases between the two germline ends. The CDR3 nucleotides read TGTGCCAGCAGCCTTGGAGGGACCTACGAGCAGTACTTC. Amino acid sequence: CASSLGGTYEQYF.

This chain uses TRBV29-1 with TRBJ2-7; tentatively, D is TRBD2 (5 bases). This CDR3 has 14 residues. Germline loops: CDR1 SQVTM, CDR2 ANQGSEA. Between the trimmed V and J ends, which lost 5 bases and 0 bases, there was a span of 14 bases. The CDR3 spells CSVSSRRSSYEQYF. CDR3 coding DNA: TGCAGCGTTTCTAGCAGGAGAAGCTCCTACGAGCAGTACTTC.

The J gene is TRBJ2-3, the V gene TRBV7-9; D is ambiguous. V was trimmed by 8 bases and J by 1 base, leaving 22 bases between them. CDR3 length: 17 residues. CDR1 is SEHNR and CDR2 is FQNEAQ in the germline V gene (reference sequence). CDR3 DNA: TGTGCCAGCCGATTCGCGTTCGGTATGGTGGGCACAGATACGCAGTATTTT. It translates to CASRFAFGMVGTDTQYF.

The chain couples TRBV10-1 to TRBJ2-3; 9 bases fit TRBD2. The trim removed 5 bases at V and 4 bases at J, leaving 4 bases unmatched. Germline-derived CDR1 and CDR2 are WNHNN and SYGVQD (reference sequence). The CDR3 is 14 amino acids. CDR3 sequence reads: CASSSGRFADTQYF. Here the CDR3 DNA reads TGCGCCAGCAGTAGCGGGAGGTTTGCAGATACGCAGTATTTT.

The chain couples TRBV5-1 to TRBJ1-1; D ambiguous. V was cut by 2 bases and J by 4 bases, with 21 bases left in between. This CDR3 is 17 amino acids long. Germline V gene lookup returns CDR1 SGHRS and CDR2 YFSETQ. In nucleotides, the CDR3 is TGCGCCAGCAGCTTATTCACTGACGGTTTCCCGGGCACTGAAGCTTTCTTT. Its protein product is CASSLFTDGFPGTEAFF.